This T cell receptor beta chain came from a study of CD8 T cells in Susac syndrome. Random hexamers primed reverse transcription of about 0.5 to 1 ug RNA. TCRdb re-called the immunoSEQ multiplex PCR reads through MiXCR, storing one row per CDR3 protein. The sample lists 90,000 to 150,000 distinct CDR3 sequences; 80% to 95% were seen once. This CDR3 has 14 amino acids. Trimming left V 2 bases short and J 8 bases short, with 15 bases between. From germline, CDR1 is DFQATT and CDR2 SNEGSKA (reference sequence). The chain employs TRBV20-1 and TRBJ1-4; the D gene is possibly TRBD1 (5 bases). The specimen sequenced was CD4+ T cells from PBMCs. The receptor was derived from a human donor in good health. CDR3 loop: CSARREGPQEKLFF. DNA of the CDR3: TGCAGTGCTAGACGGGAGGGGCCGCAGGAAAAACTGTTTTTT.